This T cell receptor (beta chain) stems from a study of blood T cell repertoires in COVID-19. As for the study in general: Samples of COVID-19 (acute and convalescent) were obtained from the United States, Italy and Spain. T cells, B-cell-depleted T cells, or PBMCs provided the cDNA or gDNA that served as material.

The CDR3 runs 20 residues. Trimming removed 4 bases from V and 2 bases from J; junction bases left unmatched: 20. Per the germline V gene, CDR1 is MNHNS and CDR2 is SASEGT. TCRdb's copy holds only in-frame clones and misses some; the assay was immunoSEQ multiplex PCR. The table includes 350,000 to 450,000 clones, around 88% detected once. The chain carries TRBV6-1 and TRBJ1-5, with 7 bases that match TRBD1. The sample taken for sequencing was peripheral blood. The clonotype originates from an older woman with COVID-19, enrolled during active disease. The CDR3 protein is CASSVTRFFDRDWGNQPQHF. The CDR3 DNA is TGTGCCAGCAGTGTAACTCGGTTCTTCGACAGGGATTGGGGCAATCAGCCCCAGCATTTT.